What follows is one T cell receptor beta chain and its context. The data originate from a study of blood T cell repertoires in COVID-19. About the research overall: Samples came from the United States, Italy and Spain, spanning acute and convalescent COVID-19. PBMCs, B-cell-depleted T cells, or T cells provided the cDNA or gDNA that made up the material.

The length of the CDR3 is 14 residues. Germline values: CDR1 SGHTA, CDR2 FQGNSA. V was cut by 1 base and J by 0 bases, with 4 bases left in between. In the original workflow: Estimation of nucleated cell counts relied on the amplification of reference gene primers. TCRdb's table, derived via immunoSEQ multiplex PCR, lists solely in-frame clones and lacks some. That table supplies the V and J calls and clone size; D and trimming were determined from the DNA. The sample has 90,000 or so clones; 86% are singletons. The sequence came from an elderly man with active or convalescent COVID-19. The sequencing sample was made of peripheral blood. V usage is TRBV7-2 and J usage is TRBJ2-1; no definite D call. CDR3 nucleotide sequence: TGTGCCAGCAGCTTAGACAGCTCCTACAATGAGCAGTTCTTC. Its protein is CASSLDSSYNEQFF.